This T cell receptor (beta chain) was captured in a study of multiple sclerosis patients with progressive multifocal leukoencephalopathy. The data were produced by immunoSEQ multiplex PCR, yet TCRdb's version contains in-frame clones alone and is incomplete. The sample carries tens of thousands of clones, 85% to 90% recorded once. On this clone itself: Its antigen remains unknown.

Study-wide points: TRBV and TRBJ usage showed no common pattern when PML developed.

Time point specified: time of PML onset. PML was confirmed by JC virus DNA in cerebrospinal fluid. At PML onset, T3 blood samples were taken. This TCR was sampled from a woman in her 30s with progressive multifocal leukoencephalopathy. The sequenced sample was PBMCs, obtained from a patient treated with natalizumab.

The CDR3 DNA is TGTGCCAGCAGCCGGACTAGCAGTCCCTACAATGAGCAGTTCTTC. This sequence encodes CASSRTSSPYNEQFF. The chain is built from TRBV7-8 and TRBJ2-1; TRBD2 matches 8 bases. V was clipped by 5 bases and J by 2 bases; unmatched bases: 5. The germline V gene encodes CDR1 SGHVS and CDR2 FQNEAQ. The CDR3 is made up of 15 amino acids.